This is a list of T cell receptor beta chains from one sample in a study of blood T cell repertoires in COVID-19. Sequenced by immunoSEQ multiplex PCR; TCRdb stores in-frame clones only, minus some. Among 150,000 to 250,000 clones listed, 94% were seen once. The sequencing input was peripheral blood. The receptors stem from a man younger than 45 with COVID-19, enrolled during active disease. Both conserved end residues are part of each CDR3. D genes are given only for firm matches. Clone size is given for some rows only: seen once, a few or many times, or a class if the clone is expanded.

d_gene	j_gene	v_gene	len	abundance	CDR3aa	CDR3nt
TRBD1	TRBJ1-2	TRBV7-2	16	NA	CASSLSSGQFNYGYTF	TGTGCCAGCAGCCTAAGCTCGGGACAGTTCAACTATGGCTACACCTTC
NA	TRBJ1-1	TRBV18	16	once	CASSPPSTTRNTEAFF	TGTGCCAGCTCACCACCGTCTACGACACGGAACACTGAAGCTTTCTTT
NA	TRBJ1-5	TRBV6-5	15	NA	CASSYSSGSGQPQHF	TGTGCCAGCAGTTACTCGTCGGGGTCCGGCCAGCCCCAGCATTTT
TRBD1	TRBJ2-7	TRBV7-3	13	few	CASSSGQGVEQYF	TGTGCCAGCAGCTCGGGACAGGGCGTAGAGCAGTACTTC
NA	TRBJ1-5	TRBV30	13	NA	CAWSMASGQPQHF	TGTGCCTGGAGTATGGCATCGGGTCAGCCCCAGCATTTT
TRBD1	TRBJ2-7	TRBV6-6	14	NA	CASSYRTGAYEQYF	TGTGCCAGCAGTTACAGGACAGGGGCCTACGAGCAGTACTTC
TRBD1	TRBJ1-3	TRBV11-1	18	NA	CASSLASRTGRSGNTIYF	TGTGCCAGCAGCTTAGCATCCCGGACAGGCCGCTCTGGAAACACCATATATTTT
TRBD1	TRBJ1-2	TRBV12-3/TRBV12-4	13	NA	CASRGTGGDGYTF	TGTGCCAGCAGGGGGACAGGAGGAGATGGCTACACCTTC
TRBD2	TRBJ2-3	TRBV29-1	16	NA	CSVEEAGGINTDTQYF	TGCAGCGTTGAAGAGGCGGGGGGGATAAATACAGATACGCAGTATTTT
TRBD1	TRBJ1-2	TRBV10-3	14	once	CAIRRAGTGDGYTF	TGTGCCATCAGAAGAGCCGGGACAGGGGATGGCTACACCTTC
NA	TRBJ1-1	TRBV11-3	12	NA	CASEGQNTEAFF	TGTGCCAGCGAGGGACAAAACACTGAAGCTTTCTTT
NA	TRBJ1-3	TRBV15	15	NA	CATSRDRFSGNTIYF	TGTGCCACCAGCAGAGACAGATTCTCTGGAAACACCATATATTTT
NA	TRBJ1-1	TRBV12-5	15	NA	CASGLVLRVRTEAFF	TGTGCTAGTGGTTTGGTACTCAGGGTCCGGACTGAAGCTTTCTTT
NA	TRBJ1-2	TRBV5-4	15	NA	CASSFDRQSNYGYTF	TGTGCCAGCAGCTTTGACCGACAGAGTAACTATGGCTACACCTTC
NA	TRBJ1-6	TRBV3-1/TRBV3-2	13	once	CASKFSGDSPLHF	TGTGCCAGCAAGTTTTCGGGAGATTCACCCCTCCACTTT
NA	TRBJ1-4	TRBV30	13	NA	CAWSGGLGEKLFF	TGTGCCTGGAGCGGGGGACTAGGAGAAAAACTGTTTTTT
TRBD2	TRBJ2-1	TRBV7-6	13	once	CASSTGTSNEQFF	TGTGCCAGCAGCACCGGGACTAGCAATGAGCAGTTCTTC
NA	TRBJ1-4	TRBV18	16	NA	CASSPVAGTTNEKLFF	TGTGCCAGCTCACCAGTCGCCGGGACAACTAATGAAAAACTGTTTTTT
NA	TRBJ1-1	TRBV19	14	NA	CASSIVGLWTEAFF	TGTGCCAGTAGTATAGTGGGCCTCTGGACTGAAGCTTTCTTT
NA	TRBJ1-1	TRBV7-3	13	NA	CASSFHGDTEAFF	TGTGCCAGCAGTTTCCACGGGGATACTGAAGCTTTCTTT
NA	TRBJ1-1	TRBV5-5	11	NA	CASSLVQEAFF	TGTGCCAGCAGCTTGGTTCAGGAAGCTTTCTTT
NA	TRBJ2-7	TRBV7-2	12	NA	CASSHRGGEQYF	TGTGCCAGCAGCCACCGGGGTGGCGAGCAGTACTTC
NA	TRBJ1-2	TRBV19	15	NA	CASLPRAGQGYGYTF	TGTGCCAGTTTACCTCGGGCCGGCCAGGGCTATGGCTACACCTTC
TRBD2	TRBJ2-3	TRBV6-5	13	NA	CASRSGGADTQYF	TGTGCCAGCAGGAGCGGGGGGGCAGATACGCAGTATTTT
TRBD1	TRBJ1-2	TRBV10-2	13	NA	CASSEQGAGGYTF	TGCGCCAGCAGTGAGCAGGGGGCTGGGGGCTACACCTTC
NA	TRBJ1-1	TRBV27	13	NA	CASSLSLNTEAFF	TGTGCCAGCAGTTTGAGCCTTAACACTGAAGCTTTCTTT
NA	TRBJ2-3	TRBV9	15	NA	CASSTGQNPTDTQYF	TGTGCCAGCAGCACCGGACAGAACCCCACAGATACGCAGTATTTT
NA	TRBJ1-4	TRBV19	14	NA	CASSIQVLNEKLFF	TGTGCCAGTAGTATCCAGGTTCTTAATGAAAAACTGTTTTTT
NA	TRBJ1-2	TRBV30	14	NA	CAWSADPITGGYTF	TGTGCCTGGAGTGCGGACCCAATCACAGGTGGCTACACCTTC
NA	TRBJ2-7	TRBV9	14	NA	CASSLEQASYEQYF	TGTGCCAGCAGCCTTGAGCAGGCGTCCTACGAGCAGTACTTC
TRBD1	TRBJ2-7	TRBV7-2	15	NA	CASSPPTGRGYEQYF	TGTGCCAGCAGCCCGCCGACAGGGCGAGGCTACGAGCAGTACTTC
TRBD1	TRBJ1-3	TRBV30	15	once	CAWSTGGTAGNTIYF	TGTGCCTGGAGTACGGGGGGGACAGCAGGAAACACCATATATTTT
TRBD1	TRBJ2-3	TRBV10-1	16	once	CASSEAGTGYTDTQYF	TGCGCCAGCAGTGAGGCAGGGACAGGATACACAGATACGCAGTATTTT
TRBD1	TRBJ1-2	TRBV7-2	15	once	CASSLPGQGLGGYTF	TGTGCCAGCAGCTTGCCGGGACAGGGGTTAGGTGGCTACACCTTC
TRBD1	TRBJ1-5	TRBV12-5	14	NA	CASGLTRGDQPQHF	TGTGCTAGTGGTTTGACCAGGGGGGACCAGCCCCAGCATTTT
NA	TRBJ2-5	TRBV14	16	NA	CASSQIQGGLSETQYF	TGTGCCAGCAGCCAGATACAGGGCGGATTGTCAGAGACCCAGTACTTC
NA	TRBJ2-1	TRBV7-9	14	NA	CASSLDSRYNEQFF	TGTGCCAGCAGCCTGGACAGTCGCTACAATGAGCAGTTCTTC
NA	TRBJ1-1	TRBV19	13	NA	CASPDDKNTEAFF	TGTGCCAGCCCCGACGACAAGAACACTGAAGCTTTCTTT
TRBD1	TRBJ1-6	TRBV20-1	13	NA	CSASDRGNSPLHF	TGCAGTGCTAGTGACAGGGGGAATTCACCCCTCCACTTT
NA	TRBJ2-7	TRBV28	14	NA	CASSFPGDTYEQYF	TGTGCCAGCAGTTTTCCGGGTGATACCTACGAGCAGTACTTC
NA	TRBJ1-1	TRBV7-6	13	once	CASSQENAGRAFF	TGTGCCAGCAGTCAAGAAAATGCAGGCCGGGCTTTCTTT
TRBD1	TRBJ1-2	TRBV7-9	14	NA	CASRMDREDYGYTF	TGTGCCAGCAGGATGGACAGGGAGGACTATGGCTACACCTTC
NA	TRBJ2-7	TRBV5-5	16	NA	CASSGVGGKNSYEQYF	TGTGCCAGCAGCGGGGTCGGCGGGAAGAACTCCTACGAGCAGTACTTC
NA	TRBJ2-5	TRBV18	15	NA	CASSPVRAEGETQYF	TGTGCCAGCTCACCAGTGAGGGCGGAGGGAGAGACCCAGTACTTC
NA	TRBJ2-1	TRBV29-1	13	NA	CSAYLRFYNEQFF	TGCAGCGCGTACTTGCGGTTCTACAATGAGCAGTTCTTC
TRBD1	TRBJ2-3	TRBV7-9	19	once	CASSLGGWTGEARTDTQYF	TGTGCCAGCAGCTTAGGAGGGTGGACAGGGGAAGCCCGCACAGATACGCAGTATTTT
TRBD1	TRBJ2-1	TRBV10-1	18	NA	CASSESDIQGWSYNEQFF	TGCGCCAGCAGTGAGTCCGACATACAGGGGTGGTCCTACAATGAGCAGTTCTTC